This TCR beta chain appears in the sequencing data of a study of a mutant IDH1 vaccine in newly diagnosed glioma. Study overall: Treated patients had a mean age of approximately 40 years and a sex split that was approximately 62% male and roughly 40% female. Patients' prior therapy spanned radiotherapy, temozolomide, or both; most underwent both.

Method: immunoSEQ multiplex PCR; TCRdb's copy keeps in-frame clones and lacks some. This sample has 95,000 to 120,000 clones, with about nine tenths found just once. Time point specified: week 11, during vaccination. The vaccine gave 300 ug of a 20-mer mutant IDH1 peptide subcutaneously per dose. Those who donated had recent WHO grade 3 or 4 IDH1-mutant, ATRX-lost astrocytomas. Concerning this clone: The antigen remains unidentified.

This sequence originates from a woman aged 50 to 60 with glioma. The source material was PBMCs, sampled from a glioma patient whose treatment included an IDH1 peptide vaccine.

The CDR3 region has the DNA TGTGCCAGCAGCTCGGGACAGTCCAAAGAGACCCAGTACTTC. Residues: CASSSGQSKETQYF. This chain uses TRBV5-4 with TRBJ2-5, with 7 bases lining up with TRBD1. The CDR3 runs to 14 residues. The germline V gene has CDR1 SGHNT and CDR2 YYREEE (reference sequence). With 3 bases clipped from V and 3 bases from J, the junction kept 5 bases outside the gene matches. The full variable domain, rest sourced from reference TRBV5-4 and TRBJ2-5, is ETGVTQSPTHLIKTRGQQVTLRCSSQSGHNTVSWYQQALGQGPQFIFQYYREEENGRGNFPPRFSGLQFPNYSSELNVNALELDDSALYLCASSSGQSKETQYFGPGTRLLVL.